This T cell receptor beta chain was retrieved from a study of low-dose radiotherapy and immunotherapy resistance in tumors. Looking at the study overall: Doses of 0.5 Gy per fraction every 2 weeks, totaling 6.5 Gy, went to Cohort 1. Patients took 300 mg oral aspirin daily for four cycles from cycle 1 day 1. Treatment consisted of nivolumab 240 mg every two weeks and ipilimumab 1 mg/kg every six weeks, given intravenously to patients.

Priming of first-strand cDNA relied on TRAV- and TRBV-specific primers (covering alpha and beta chains). Amplification of TCRs used a constant-region primer and V-primer adapter for 15 to 25 PCR cycles. TCRdb reprocessed the reads with MiXCR, giving one entry per CDR3 protein. Of under 95,000 distinct CDR3 sequences in the sample, 15% to 20% were seen once. Time point indicated: after trial treatment. Treatment given: LDRT plus nivolumab, ipilimumab, low-dose cyclophosphamide and aspirin (RACIN trial). Ipilimumab, nivolumab, aspirin, low-dose cyclophosphamide and low-dose radiotherapy were administered to donors. This CDR3 is 13 amino acids long. The germline V gene encodes CDR1 DFQATT and CDR2 SNEGSKA (reference sequence). Trimming took 6 bases from V and 1 from J, leaving 9 bases between them.

This TCR was recovered from a male donor with prostate cancer. This chain connects TRBV20-1 to TRBJ2-2, with D possibly TRBD1 on 6 matching bases. The starting material was PBMCs, obtained after low-dose radiotherapy plus immunotherapy. Here the CDR3 DNA reads TGCAGTGCAAGGACAGTGAACACCGGGGAGCTGTTTTTT. It is translated as CSARTVNTGELFF.